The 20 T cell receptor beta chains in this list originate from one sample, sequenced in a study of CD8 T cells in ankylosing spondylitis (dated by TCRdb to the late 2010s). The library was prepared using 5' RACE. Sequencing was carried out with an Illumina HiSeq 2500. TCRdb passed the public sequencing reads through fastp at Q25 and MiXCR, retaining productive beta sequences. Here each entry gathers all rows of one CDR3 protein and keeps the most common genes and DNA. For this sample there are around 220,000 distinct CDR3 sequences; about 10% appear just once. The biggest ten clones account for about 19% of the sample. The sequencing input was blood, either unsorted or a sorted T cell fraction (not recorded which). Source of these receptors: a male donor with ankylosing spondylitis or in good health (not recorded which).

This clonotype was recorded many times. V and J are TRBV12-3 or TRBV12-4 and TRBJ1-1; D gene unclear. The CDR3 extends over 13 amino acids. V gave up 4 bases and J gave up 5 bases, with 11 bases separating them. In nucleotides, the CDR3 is TGTGCCAGCAGTTCCACACGGGCTACTGAAGCTTTCTTT. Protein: CASSSTRATEAFF.

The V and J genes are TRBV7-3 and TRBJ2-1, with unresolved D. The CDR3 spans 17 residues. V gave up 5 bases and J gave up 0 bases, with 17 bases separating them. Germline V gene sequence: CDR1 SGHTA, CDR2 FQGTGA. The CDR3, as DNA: TGTGCCAGCAGCCCACCCGGTGGTGCTAGCTCCTACAATGAGCAGTTCTTC. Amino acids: CASSPPGGASSYNEQFF.

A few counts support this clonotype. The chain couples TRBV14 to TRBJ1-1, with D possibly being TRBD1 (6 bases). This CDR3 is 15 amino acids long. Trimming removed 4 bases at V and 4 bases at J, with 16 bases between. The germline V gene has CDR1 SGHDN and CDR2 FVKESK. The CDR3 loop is CASSLSPQGLTEAFF. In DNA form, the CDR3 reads TGTGCCAGCAGCCTTTCCCCCCAGGGGCTCACTGAAGCTTTCTTT.

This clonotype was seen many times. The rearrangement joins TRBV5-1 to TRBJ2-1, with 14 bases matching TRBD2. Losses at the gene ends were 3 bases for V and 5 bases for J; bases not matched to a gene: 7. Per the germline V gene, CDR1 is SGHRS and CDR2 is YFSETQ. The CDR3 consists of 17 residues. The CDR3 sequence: CASSWGTSGGTNNEQFF. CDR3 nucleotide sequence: TGCGCCAGCAGCTGGGGGACTAGCGGGGGAACAAACAATGAGCAGTTCTTC.

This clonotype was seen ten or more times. The DNA of the CDR3 is TGTGCCAGCGCGATGGGCAGCAGCTCTGGAAACACCATATATTTT. Encoded protein: CASAMGSSSGNTIYF. This chain joins TRBV12-3 or TRBV12-4 and TRBJ1-3, with unresolved D. The germline V and J ends were trimmed by 8 bases and 0 bases, with 14 bases remaining between them. The CDR3 has 15 residues.

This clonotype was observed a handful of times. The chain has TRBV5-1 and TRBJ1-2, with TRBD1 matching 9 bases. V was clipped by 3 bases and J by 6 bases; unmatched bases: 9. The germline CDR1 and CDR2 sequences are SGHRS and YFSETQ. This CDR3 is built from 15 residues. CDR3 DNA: TGCGCCAGCAGCTCGGATACGGGACAGGGTAATGGCTACACCTTC. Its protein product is CASSSDTGQGNGYTF.

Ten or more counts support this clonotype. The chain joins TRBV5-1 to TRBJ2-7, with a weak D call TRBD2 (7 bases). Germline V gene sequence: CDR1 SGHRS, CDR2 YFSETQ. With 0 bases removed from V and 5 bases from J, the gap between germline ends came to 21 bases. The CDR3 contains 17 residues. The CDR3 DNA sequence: TGCGCCAGCAGCTTGGGTGGGGGGGCGAAGAATATGGACGAGCAGTACTTC. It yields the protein CASSLGGGAKNMDEQYF.

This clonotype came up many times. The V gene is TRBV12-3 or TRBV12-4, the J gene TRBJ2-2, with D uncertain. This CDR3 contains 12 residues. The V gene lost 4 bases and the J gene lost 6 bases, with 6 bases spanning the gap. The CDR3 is CASSYQSGELFF. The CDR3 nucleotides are TGTGCCAGCAGTTATCAATCCGGGGAGCTGTTTTTT.

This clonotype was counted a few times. CDR3 nucleotide sequence: TGCAGTGCTAGTAGGCAGTATAATTCACCCCTCCACTTT. Translating it yields CSASRQYNSPLHF. The rearrangement links TRBV20-1 to TRBJ1-6; D ambiguous. V lost 3 bases, J lost 4 bases, and 7 bases lay in between. The CDR3 is 13 amino acids. Per germline, CDR1 DFQATT and CDR2 SNEGSKA (reference sequence).

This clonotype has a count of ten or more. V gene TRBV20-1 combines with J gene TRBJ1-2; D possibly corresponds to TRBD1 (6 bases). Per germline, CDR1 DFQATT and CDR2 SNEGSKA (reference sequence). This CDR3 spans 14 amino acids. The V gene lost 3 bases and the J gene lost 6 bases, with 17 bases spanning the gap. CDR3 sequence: CSARVSGALHGYTF. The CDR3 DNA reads TGCAGTGCTAGGGTCTCGGGGGCCCTCCATGGCTACACCTTC.

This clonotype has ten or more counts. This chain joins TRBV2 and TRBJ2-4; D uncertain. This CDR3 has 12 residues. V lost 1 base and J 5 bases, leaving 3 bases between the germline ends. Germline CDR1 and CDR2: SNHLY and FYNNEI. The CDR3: CASSEVENIQYF. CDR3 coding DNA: TGTGCCAGCAGTGAAGTGGAAAACATTCAGTACTTC. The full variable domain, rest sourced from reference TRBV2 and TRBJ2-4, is EPEVTQTPSHQVTQMGQEVILRCVPISNHLYFYWYRQILGQKVEFLVSFYNNEISEKSEIFDDQFSVERPDGSNFTLKIRSTKLEDSAMYFCASSEVENIQYFGAGTRLSVL.

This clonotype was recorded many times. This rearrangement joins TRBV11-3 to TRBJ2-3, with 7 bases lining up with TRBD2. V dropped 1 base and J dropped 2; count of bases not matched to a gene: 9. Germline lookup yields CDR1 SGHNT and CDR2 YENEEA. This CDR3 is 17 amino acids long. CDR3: CASSLGPLARSTDTQYF. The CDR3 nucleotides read TGTGCCAGCAGCTTAGGACCACTAGCGCGCTCCACAGATACGCAGTATTTT.

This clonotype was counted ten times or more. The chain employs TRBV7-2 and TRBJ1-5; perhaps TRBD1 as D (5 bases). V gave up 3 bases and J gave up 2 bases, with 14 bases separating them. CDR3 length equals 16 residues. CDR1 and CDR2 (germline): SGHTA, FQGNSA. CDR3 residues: CASSFGGDRRNQPQHF. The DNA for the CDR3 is TGTGCCAGCAGCTTCGGGGGGGATAGGCGCAATCAGCCCCAGCATTTT.

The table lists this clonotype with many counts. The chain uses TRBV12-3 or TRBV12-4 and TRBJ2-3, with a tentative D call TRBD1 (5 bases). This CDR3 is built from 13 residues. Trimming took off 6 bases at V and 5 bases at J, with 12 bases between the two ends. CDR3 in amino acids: CASSSHDRDTQYF. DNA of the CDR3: TGTGCCAGCAGCTCCCACGACAGAGATACGCAGTATTTT.

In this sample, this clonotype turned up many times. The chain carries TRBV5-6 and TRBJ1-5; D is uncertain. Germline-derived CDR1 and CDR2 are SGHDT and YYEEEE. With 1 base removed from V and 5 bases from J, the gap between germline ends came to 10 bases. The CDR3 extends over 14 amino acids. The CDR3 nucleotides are TGTGCCAGCAGCTTGACTGCAGGCGATCAGCCCCAGCATTTT. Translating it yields CASSLTAGDQPQHF. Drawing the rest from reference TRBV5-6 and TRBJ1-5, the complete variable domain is DAGVTQSPTHLIKTRGQQVTLRCSPKSGHDTVSWYQQALGQGPQFIFQYYEEEERQRGNFPDRFSGHQFPNYSSELNVNALLLGDSALYLCASSLTAGDQPQHFGDGTRLSIL.

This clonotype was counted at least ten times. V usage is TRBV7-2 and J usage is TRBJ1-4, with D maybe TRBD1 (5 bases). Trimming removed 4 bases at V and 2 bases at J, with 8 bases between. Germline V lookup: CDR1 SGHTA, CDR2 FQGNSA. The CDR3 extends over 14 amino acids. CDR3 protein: CASSWGRTNEKLFF. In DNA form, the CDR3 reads TGTGCCAGCAGCTGGGGACGGACTAATGAAAAACTGTTTTTT.

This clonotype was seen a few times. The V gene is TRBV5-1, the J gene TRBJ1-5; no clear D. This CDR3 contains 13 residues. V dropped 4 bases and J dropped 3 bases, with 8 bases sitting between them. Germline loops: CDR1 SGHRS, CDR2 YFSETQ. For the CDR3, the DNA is TGCGCCAGCAGCGCGGGCCCCAATCAGCCCCAGCATTTT. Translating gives CASSAGPNQPQHF. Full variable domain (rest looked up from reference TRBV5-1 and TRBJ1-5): KAGVTQTPRYLIKTRGQQVTLSCSPISGHRSVSWYQQTPGQGLQFLFEYFSETQRNKGNFPGRFSGRQFSNSRSEMNVSTLELGDSALYLCASSAGPNQPQHFGDGTRLSIL.

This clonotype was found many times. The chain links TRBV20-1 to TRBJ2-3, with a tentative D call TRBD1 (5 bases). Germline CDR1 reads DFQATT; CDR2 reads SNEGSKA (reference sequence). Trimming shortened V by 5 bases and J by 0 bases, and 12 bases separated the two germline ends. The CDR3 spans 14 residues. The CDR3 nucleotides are TGCAGTGCTCTGGGTTCAGGGAGCACAGATACGCAGTATTTT. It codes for CSALGSGSTDTQYF.

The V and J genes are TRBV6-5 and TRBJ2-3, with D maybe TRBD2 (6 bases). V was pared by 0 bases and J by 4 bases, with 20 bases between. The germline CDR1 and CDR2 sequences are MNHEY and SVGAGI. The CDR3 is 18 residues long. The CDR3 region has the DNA TGTGCCAGCAGTTACTCAAGCCGCGGAGCGGGTCGGGCAGATACGCAGTATTTT. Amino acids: CASSYSSRGAGRADTQYF.

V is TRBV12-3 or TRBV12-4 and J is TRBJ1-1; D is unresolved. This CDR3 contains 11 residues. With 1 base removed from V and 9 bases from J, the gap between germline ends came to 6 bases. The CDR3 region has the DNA TGTGCCAGCAGTTTAGGTACCCAAGCTTTCTTT. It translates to CASSLGTQAFF.